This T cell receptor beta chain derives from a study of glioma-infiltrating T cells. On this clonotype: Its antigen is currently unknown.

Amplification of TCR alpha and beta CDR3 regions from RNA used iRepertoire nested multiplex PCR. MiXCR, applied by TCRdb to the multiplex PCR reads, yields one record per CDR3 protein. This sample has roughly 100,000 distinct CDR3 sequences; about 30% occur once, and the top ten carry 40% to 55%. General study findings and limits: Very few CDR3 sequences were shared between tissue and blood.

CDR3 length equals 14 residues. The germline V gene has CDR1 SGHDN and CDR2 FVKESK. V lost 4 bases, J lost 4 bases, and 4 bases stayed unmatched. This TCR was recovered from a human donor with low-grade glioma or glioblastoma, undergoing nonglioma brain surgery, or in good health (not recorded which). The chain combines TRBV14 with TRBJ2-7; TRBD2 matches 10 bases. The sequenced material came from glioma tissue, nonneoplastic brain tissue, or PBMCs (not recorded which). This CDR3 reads CASSRAGGPYEQYF. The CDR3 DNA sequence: TGTGCCAGCAGCCGAGCGGGGGGGCCGTACGAGCAGTACTTC.